This passage covers 11 T cell receptor beta chains from one sample sequenced in a study of T cells in Graves' hyperthyroidism and ophthalmopathy. Amplified regions were TCR beta CDR3 sequences from RNA transcripts. The HTBI primer set drove a first-round RT-PCR of the TCR CDR3. Each CDR3 protein is one row after TCRdb ran MiXCR on the multiplex PCR reads. Of some 510,000 distinct CDR3 sequences in the sample, less than 25% were seen once. Sequenced input: blood. These receptors were obtained from a man aged 18 to 29 with Graves' hyperthyroidism.

In its sample, this clonotype was seen many times. The chain employs TRBV6-1 and TRBJ1-3; D gene ambiguous. Germline V gives CDR1 MNHNS, CDR2 SASEGT. Trimming pared 4 bases from V and 0 bases from J, leaving 10 bases between. The CDR3 is 15 amino acids. In nucleotides, the CDR3 is TGTGCCAGCAGTGGTATGCTCTTCTCTGGAAACACCATATATTTT. Translated, it gives CASSGMLFSGNTIYF.

This clonotype came up many times. The chain is built from TRBV27 and TRBJ2-7, with 9 positions matching TRBD1. The J segment lost 2 bases and the V segment lost 5 bases, leaving 7 bases of the junction unmatched. Germline V gives CDR1 MNHEY, CDR2 SMNVEV (reference sequence). CDR3 length equals 15 residues. The CDR3 reads CASSAGQGLTYEQYF. The CDR3 DNA sequence: TGTGCCAGCAGTGCAGGACAGGGGCTTACCTACGAGCAGTACTTC.

This clonotype was seen ten or more times. The chain is built from TRBV3-1 and TRBJ1-1; possible D gene TRBD1, 5 bases. Germline-derived CDR1 and CDR2 are LGHDT and YNNKEL (reference sequence). The V end lost 0 bases, the J end lost 4 bases, and 15 bases lay between the germline ends. The CDR3 covers 16 residues. Here the CDR3 reads CASSQDLAGVFTEAFF. The CDR3 DNA reads as TGTGCCAGCAGCCAAGACTTAGCGGGGGTCTTCACTGAAGCTTTCTTT. The full variable domain, completed using reference TRBV3-1 and TRBJ1-1, is DTAVSQTPKYLVTQMGNDKSIKCEQNLGHDTMYWYKQDSKKFLKIMFSYNNKELIINETVPNRFSPKSPDKAHLNLHINSLELGDSAVYFCASSQDLAGVFTEAFFGQGTRLTVV.

V and J are TRBV6-5 and TRBJ2-3, with D perhaps matching TRBD1 or TRBD2 (5 bases each). This CDR3 has 15 residues. Trimming removed 4 bases from V and 0 bases from J, with 11 bases in between. Germline V gene lookup returns CDR1 MNHEY and CDR2 SVGAGI. CDR3 sequence reads: CASSLLGASTDTQYF. In nucleotides, the CDR3 is TGTGCCAGCAGTTTACTCGGGGCTAGCACAGATACGCAGTATTTT.

This clonotype was picked up many times. The chain couples TRBV10-3 to TRBJ1-2; D ambiguous. Trimming left V 5 bases short and J 4 bases short, with 17 bases between. This CDR3 has 15 residues. Germline CDR1 reads ENHRY; CDR2 reads SYGVKD. Here the CDR3 DNA reads TGTGCCATCAGTCCCTCGGGGAGGGTCGGCTATGGCTACACCTTC. This codes for CAISPSGRVGYGYTF.

Ten or more counts support this clonotype. The chain is built from TRBV2 and TRBJ1-5; D uncertain. The CDR3 runs to 12 residues. V was clipped by 4 bases and J by 6 bases, with 7 bases between them. Per the germline V gene, CDR1 is SNHLY and CDR2 is FYNNEI. The CDR3 is CASSASVQPQHF. In DNA, the CDR3 is TGTGCCAGCAGTGCCTCAGTTCAGCCCCAGCATTTT.

The sample holds many counts of this clonotype. The rearrangement joins TRBV6-1 to TRBJ2-7; 10 nucleotides line up with TRBD2. CDR1 is MNHNS and CDR2 is SASEGT in the germline V gene. With V trimmed by 6 bases and J by 3 bases, 5 bases remained unmatched. There are 14 residues in the CDR3. The CDR3 loop reads CASRETSGDYEQYF. Here the CDR3 DNA reads TGTGCCAGCAGGGAAACTAGCGGGGACTACGAGCAGTACTTC.

This clonotype was detected many times. The V gene is TRBV30, the J gene TRBJ1-3, with TRBD1 as a possible D gene (5 bases). The V gene's germline CDR1 is GTSNPN and CDR2 SVGIG (reference sequence). The CDR3 contains 15 residues. V dropped 4 bases and J dropped 5 bases, with 18 bases sitting between them. CDR3 sequence reads: CAWKGWRGQRNTIYF. The CDR3 DNA sequence: TGTGCCTGGAAGGGGTGGAGGGGCCAAAGAAACACCATATATTTT.

The chain is built from TRBV20-1 and TRBJ1-6, with D possibly matching TRBD1 (5 bases). Germline V CDR1 and CDR2: DFQATT, SNEGSKA (reference sequence). The CDR3 totals 14 residues. Trimming stripped 3 bases from V and 6 bases from J, with 12 bases between. The CDR3 coding sequence is TGCAGTGCTAGTCGAGGGGTCCTTAATTCACCCCTCCACTTT. This codes for CSASRGVLNSPLHF.

In the case of this clonotype: A much larger clone lies a single base off, so this may be a read error. The chain joins TRBV6-1 to TRBJ2-7, with TRBD2 matching 8 bases. The V gene's germline CDR1 is MNHNS and CDR2 SASEGT. This CDR3 contains 16 residues. This chain's CDR3 is CASSLLPGGVGYEQCF. The CDR3 DNA is TGTGCCAGCTCCCTACTTCCCGGGGGGGTAGGCTACGAGCAGTGCTTC.

This clonotype was recorded at least ten times. A much larger clonotype is one base distant, so this may be a read error. The chain joins TRBV12-3 or TRBV12-4 to TRBJ2-6; the D is unclear. This CDR3 region has 13 residues. V was cut by 1 base and J by 4 bases, with 2 bases left in between. CDR3 coding DNA: TGTGCCAGCAGTTTAGAAGGGGCCAACGTCCTGACTTTC. As protein: CASSLEGANVLTF.